This TCR beta chain was captured in a study of long-term antiretroviral therapy in people with HIV. In the study overall: The 2015 immediate-ART recommendation came about a decade after the earliest samples.

On this clone itself: The antigen is undetermined.

Germline CDR1 is MNHNS and CDR2 is SASEGT. This CDR3 contains 15 residues. Trimming shortened V by 1 base and J by 7 bases, and 11 bases separated the two germline ends. Version v3.0 of the immunoSEQ assay was performed at survey level. Each sample aimed for about 35,000-50,000 sequenced T-cell genomes. The repertoire was sequenced with immunoSEQ multiplex PCR; TCRdb's copy has only in-frame clones and lacks some. The data hold about 29,000 clones, with 80% to 90% observed a single time. Study-wide findings and caveats: Nothing was known about ART adherence, viral resistance or changes in therapy. Relative to control repertoires, HIV repertoires exhibited narrower CDR3 length ranges.

This sequence joins TRBV6-1 and TRBJ1-6, with D maybe TRBD1 (6 bases). This clonotype originated in a man aged 50 to 59 with HIV. This specimen was unsorted PBMCs, taken roughly 5 years before starting antiretroviral therapy. Here the CDR3 reads CASSEDGGQNSPLHF. The CDR3 nucleotides are TGTGCCAGCAGTGAAGATGGGGGGCAAAATTCACCCCTCCACTTT.